This TCR beta chain emerged from a study of T-cell memory formation after mild COVID-19. About the research overall: Largely, TCR clusters stayed within a single donor. Study-level results: Clones shrinking between day 15 and 85 showed a balanced CD4/CD8 split, and those that grew later tilted toward CD4+.

V dropped 0 bases and J dropped 4 bases, with 15 bases sitting between them. Germline values: CDR1 MNHEY, CDR2 SMNVEV (reference sequence). This CDR3 spans 16 amino acids. A word on this clonotype: Its matching antigen is unknown.

TCRdb analysed the 5' RACE reads with MiXCR anew, one entry per CDR3 protein. The sample has fewer than 550,000 distinct CDR3 sequences; 15% to 25% are singletons. This receptor was identified in an adult woman who had mild COVID-19 (a few samples of this study predate the infection). Cell type and time point are not known. The chain employs TRBV27 and TRBJ2-5; the D gene is possibly TRBD2 (6 bases). The sequenced sample was PBMCs or a T cell subset sorted from them (not recorded which). The DNA of the CDR3 is TGTGCCAGCAGTTTATCCCCCCTAGCGACCGTAGAGACCCAGTACTTC. Translating gives CASSLSPLATVETQYF.